Listed here are 8 T cell receptor beta chains from one sample, sequenced in a study of T-cell reconstitution after alpha-beta-depleted transplantation in children. Unique molecular identifiers were used to barcode this TCRbeta library. In TCRdb, the PCR reads were re-called with MiXCR into one record per CDR3 protein. Of about a million distinct CDR3 sequences listed, roughly 31% were seen once; the top ten hold about 28%. The sample in question was PBMCs, mostly from graft donor cells, obtained 360 days after TCRalphabeta/CD19-depleted stem cell transplant. The receptors were gathered from a boy less than two years old who had a stem cell transplant for SCID, so the T cells may come from the graft donor.

CDR3 nucleotides: TGTGCCACCAGTCACCCTTTGGGCAGACCCCAGCGGGAGACCCAGTACTTC. It yields the protein CATSHPLGRPQRETQYF. V and J are TRBV24-1 and TRBJ2-5; D may be TRBD2 (5 bases). Trimming removed 6 bases from V and 5 bases from J, with 24 bases in between. The CDR3 totals 17 residues. Looked up from germline, CDR1 is KGHDR and CDR2 is SFDVKD.

The chain combines TRBV6-1 with TRBJ2-1, with D tentatively TRBD1 or TRBD2 (8 bases each). The V end lost 6 bases, the J end lost 6 bases, and 21 bases lay between the germline ends. The CDR3 extends over 16 amino acids. Germline CDR1 is MNHNS and CDR2 is SASEGT. The CDR3 DNA reads as TGTGCCAGCAGAAGTGGGTGGACAGGGACTAGCAATGAGCAGTTCTTC. Translating gives CASRSGWTGTSNEQFF.

This clonotype has more than one count but fewer than ten. The rearrangement joins TRBV24-1 to TRBJ1-5, with D maybe TRBD1 (5 bases). Germline CDR1 reads KGHDR; CDR2 reads SFDVKD. The V end was cut by 2 bases, the J end by 1 base, with 14 bases between. The CDR3 consists of 17 residues. CDR3 region: CATSDSLRGTSNQPQHF. CDR3 sequence (DNA): TGTGCCACCAGTGATTCCCTTAGGGGTACGAGCAATCAGCCCCAGCATTTT.

The chain links TRBV12-3 or TRBV12-4 to TRBJ2-1; 10 bases align to TRBD2. The CDR3 is 16 amino acids. J gave up 4 bases and V 6 bases, and 9 bases lay outside the gene matches. CDR3 bases: TGTGCCAGCAGAGCTGGGACTAGCGCCGTTTACAATGAGCAGTTCTTC. It yields the protein CASRAGTSAVYNEQFF.

The chain uses TRBV6-1 and TRBJ2-6; the match to TRBD1 covers 9 bases. CDR1 and CDR2 from the germline V gene are MNHNS and SASEGT. V was pared by 8 bases and J by 8 bases, with 4 bases of the junction left unmatched. The CDR3 totals 13 residues. DNA of the CDR3: TGTGCCAGCGGACAGGGGTCCTCCAACGTCCTGACTTTC. It is translated as CASGQGSSNVLTF.

This clonotype appeared a few times. The rearrangement uses TRBV12-3 or TRBV12-4 and TRBJ1-1; D is possibly TRBD1 (6 bases). CDR3 length equals 15 residues. V lost 10 bases and J 1 base, leaving 19 bases between the germline ends. The CDR3 protein is CAILGGGGENTEAFF. The DNA of the CDR3 is TGTGCCATCTTGGGGGGGGGCGGGGAGAACACTGAAGCTTTCTTT.

The chain joins TRBV7-9 to TRBJ2-3; 7 bases are shared with TRBD2. The ends lost 0 bases at V and 0 bases at J; junction bases unmatched: 6. The CDR3 consists of 17 residues. Germline-derived CDR1 and CDR2 are SEHNR and FQNEAQ (reference sequence). The DNA for the CDR3 is TGTGCCAGCAGCTTAGCAAATCTAGCGGTTAGCACAGATACGCAGTATTTT. Amino acid sequence: CASSLANLAVSTDTQYF.

In the case of this clonotype: This may stem from a read error, because a much larger clone lies one nucleotide away. V gene TRBV6-1 combines with J gene TRBJ2-1; TRBD1 matches 7 bases. Germline V gene data show CDR1 as MNHNS and CDR2 as SASEGT. The CDR3 is 14 residues long. The CDR3 spells CASRSQGRENELFF. The CDR3 DNA sequence: TGTGCCAGCAGATCACAGGGGAGAGAAAATGAGCTGTTCTTC.